This is a list of T cell receptor beta chains from one sample in a study of shared clonotypes between healthy human individuals. Data came from immunoSEQ multiplex PCR; TCRdb stores just in-frame clones and leaves some out. The sample comprises roughly 2,000,000 clones, 90% to 95% of which are singletons, and more than 1.5% rests with the top ten. The sequencing input was naive CD8+ T cells from PBMCs. Source of these receptors: a man younger than 30 in good health. Some clones in this sample may be carry-over from other donors' samples. The CDR3 runs from the conserved cysteine through the conserved F or W. The D gene is left open where the match is weak. Part of the rows lack a size; the others show once, few, many or a class for expanded clones.

d_call	v_call	j_call	clone_size	cdr3_aa	cdr3_nt
NA	TRBV7-7	TRBJ2-1	NA	CASSLGLSYNEQFF	TGTGCCAGCAGCTTAGGGCTTTCCTACAATGAGCAGTTCTTC
NA	TRBV28	TRBJ2-1	NA	CASSLFFGEQFF	TGTGCCAGCAGTTTATTTTTCGGTGAGCAGTTCTTC
NA	TRBV19	TRBJ2-1	NA	CASAWSSYNEQFF	TGTGCCAGCGCCTGGAGCTCCTACAATGAGCAGTTCTTC
TRBD2	TRBV9	TRBJ2-7	NA	CASSVGSGTLDEQYF	TGTGCCAGCAGCGTTGGTAGCGGGACACTGGACGAGCAGTACTTC
NA	TRBV5-6	TRBJ2-7	NA	CASSLGRALDYEQYF	TGTGCCAGCAGCTTGGGCAGGGCCCTCGACTACGAGCAGTACTTC
NA	TRBV6-1	TRBJ1-5	once	CASSDIVPNQPQHF	TGTGCCAGCAGTGATATAGTCCCTAATCAGCCCCAGCATTTT
NA	TRBV5-6	TRBJ2-1	NA	CASSLQINEQFF	TGTGCCAGCAGCTTACAGATCAATGAGCAGTTCTTC
NA	TRBV4-1	TRBJ2-7	NA	CASSQDGQPPYEQYF	TGCGCCAGCAGCCAAGATGGGCAGCCCCCGTACGAGCAGTACTTC
NA	TRBV6-1	TRBJ2-7	NA	CASRLVSSYEQYF	TGTGCCAGCAGACTCGTCAGCTCCTACGAGCAGTACTTC
NA	TRBV27	TRBJ2-2	NA	CASSLFLEVDPGELFF	TGTGCCAGCAGTTTATTCCTGGAAGTGGATCCGGGGGAGCTGTTTTTT
TRBD2	TRBV28	TRBJ2-1	NA	CASSHLAASYNEQFF	TGTGCCAGCAGTCATCTAGCGGCATCCTACAATGAGCAGTTCTTC
TRBD2	TRBV27	TRBJ2-7	NA	CASSLGSGDLGYEQYF	TGTGCCAGCAGTTTGGGTAGCGGGGATTTAGGCTACGAGCAGTACTTC
TRBD2	TRBV9	TRBJ2-1	NA	CASSVIGRASYNEQFF	TGTGCCAGCAGCGTAATCGGGAGGGCCTCCTACAATGAGCAGTTCTTC
NA	TRBV7-9	TRBJ1-3	NA	CASSPSAGNTIYF	TGTGCCAGCAGTCCCTCGGCAGGAAACACCATATATTTT
NA	TRBV4-1	TRBJ2-6	NA	CASSARTDLPPGANVLTF	TGCGCCAGCAGCGCCCGGACTGACCTACCTCCTGGGGCCAACGTCCTGACTTTC
NA	TRBV4-1	TRBJ1-4	NA	CASSQSPGVYEKLFF	TGCGCCAGCAGCCAATCTCCAGGGGTGTATGAAAAACTGTTTTTT
NA	TRBV11-2	TRBJ2-2	NA	CASSQVVGNTGELFF	TGTGCCAGCAGCCAAGTAGTCGGGAACACCGGGGAGCTGTTTTTT
TRBD1	TRBV6-1	TRBJ2-7	NA	CASTPGQRYEQYF	TGTGCCAGCACCCCGGGACAGAGGTACGAGCAGTACTTC
NA	TRBV28	TRBJ2-7	NA	CASSLRGNLNEQYF	TGTGCCAGCAGTTTACGGGGGAACCTTAACGAGCAGTACTTC
NA	TRBV4-3	TRBJ2-7	NA	CASSQERKGSYEQYF	TGCGCCAGCAGCCAAGAGCGGAAAGGGTCCTACGAGCAGTACTTC
NA	TRBV4-2	TRBJ2-7	NA	CASSPMMGAPYEQYF	TGTGCCAGCAGCCCAATGATGGGGGCTCCCTACGAGCAGTACTTC
TRBD1	TRBV7-9	TRBJ2-1	NA	CASRLGTGKNEQFF	TGTGCCAGCAGACTTGGGACAGGGAAAAATGAGCAGTTCTTC
NA	TRBV4-1	TRBJ1-2	NA	CASSQDRGGTAGYTF	TGCGCCAGCAGCCAAGATCGCGGGGGTACCGCGGGCTACACCTTC
TRBD2	TRBV18	TRBJ2-1	NA	CASSPPALAGGYEQFF	TGTGCCAGCTCACCACCGGCACTAGCGGGAGGGTATGAGCAGTTCTTC
NA	TRBV2	TRBJ1-2	NA	CASSETVTANYGYTF	TGTGCCAGCAGTGAAACAGTAACCGCTAACTATGGCTACACCTTC
TRBD2	TRBV10-3	TRBJ2-2	NA	CAIRSTGTSGRTGELFF	TGTGCCATCAGATCCACCGGGACTAGCGGGAGAACCGGGGAGCTGTTTTTT
NA	TRBV5-1	TRBJ2-7	NA	CASSPTPRDASYEQYF	TGCGCCAGCAGCCCCACCCCCCGGGACGCCTCCTACGAGCAGTACTTC
NA	TRBV7-9	TRBJ1-2	once	CASSLALGFANYGYTF	TGTGCCAGCAGCTTAGCGCTGGGCTTCGCTAACTATGGCTACACCTTC
NA	TRBV11-2	TRBJ2-7	NA	CASSPPDGENDYEQYF	TGTGCCAGCAGCCCCCCGGACGGGGAGAATGACTACGAGCAGTACTTC
NA	TRBV7-9	TRBJ2-6	once	CASSSHREVQANVLTF	TGTGCCAGCAGCTCGCACAGGGAGGTTCAGGCCAACGTCCTGACTTTC